The present T cell receptor beta chain was sequenced within a study of Ad26.COV2.S vaccination and SARS-CoV-2 variants. Points from the study as a whole: Substantial breadth was reported for post-vaccination spike-specific CD8+ and CD4+ T cells. Comparability of non-spike TCR breadth was observed across vaccine and placebo recipients.

Germline CDR1 is LNHDA and CDR2 is SQIVND (reference sequence). The CDR3 consists of 17 residues. The trim removed 5 bases at V and 5 bases at J, leaving 15 bases unmatched. The treatment was: approximately 18 received Ad26.COV2.S at low or high dose, single or two shots; a few received placebo; per-sample allocation not given. Day 63 following the first vaccine or placebo injection was when the samples were taken. A Boston donor was an adult aged 18-55 years. Expression of Wuhan-strain SARS-CoV-2 spike came from the Ad26 vector that formed the vaccine. The assay was immunoSEQ multiplex PCR, and TCRdb's table has in-frame clones only and misses some. The sample carries hundreds of thousands of clones, 89% recorded once. Note on this clone: Its matching antigen is unknown.

This receptor was obtained from a person between 18 and 65 years old who received the Ad26.COV2.S COVID-19 vaccine or a placebo. V usage is TRBV19 and J usage is TRBJ1-2; the match to TRBD1 covers 9 bases. Sequenced here: peripheral blood, sampled in a trial of Ad26.COV2.S vaccine versus placebo. CDR3 nucleotide sequence: TGTGCCAGTAGTTCCCCCCCAGGACAGGGGCCGAGATATGGCTACACCTTC. It is translated as CASSSPPGQGPRYGYTF.